The 25 T cell receptor beta chains presented below share a single source sample, sequenced in a study of cytomegalovirus exposure and HLA in healthy donors. PCR used 60 Vbeta primers and 13 Jbeta primers. Generated by immunoSEQ multiplex PCR, the TCRdb table keeps only in-frame clones and is missing some. The sample lists under 85,000 clones, about 78% occurring once. The source material was PBMCs. The receptors derive from a man between 18 and 29 years old in good health and CMV-seronegative.

The chain is built from TRBV9 and TRBJ2-1; 8 nucleotides match TRBD2. The CDR3 runs 15 residues. Germline-derived CDR1 and CDR2 are SGDLS and YYNGEE. The ends lost 3 bases at V and 5 bases at J; junction bases unmatched: 7. DNA of the CDR3: TGTGCCAGCAGCGCACCGGGACTAGGGGACAATGAGCAGTTCTTC. Translating gives CASSAPGLGDNEQFF.

The chain employs TRBV6-5 and TRBJ2-1, with D uncertain. The V end was cut by 4 bases, the J end by 9 bases, with 7 bases between. This CDR3 contains 11 residues. Germline V lookup: CDR1 MNHEY, CDR2 SVGAGI. The CDR3 region is CASSLGAEQFF. The CDR3 DNA follows: TGTGCCAGCAGTTTAGGAGCTGAGCAGTTCTTC.

The sample holds a few counts of this clone. V gene TRBV28 combines with J gene TRBJ2-3; TRBD1 is a possible D gene (6 bases). Trimming cost V 6 bases and J 3 bases, with 10 bases left between them. Germline lookup yields CDR1 MDHEN and CDR2 SYDVKM. There are 13 residues in the CDR3. The CDR3: CASRETGTDTQYF. The CDR3 nucleotides read TGTGCCAGCAGGGAAACAGGGACAGATACGCAGTATTTT.

The V gene is TRBV27, the J gene TRBJ2-7; 12 nucleotides agree with TRBD1. The CDR3 runs to 17 residues. Germline trimming cut 3 bases from V and 5 bases from J; bases unmatched to any gene: 11. Germline V gene lookup returns CDR1 MNHEY and CDR2 SMNVEV (reference sequence). CDR3 bases: TGTGCCAGCAGTTTCCTCCTTCCGGGACAGGGGGCAAACGAGCAGTACTTC. Translated: CASSFLLPGQGANEQYF.

The genes are TRBV27 and TRBJ2-7, with D maybe TRBD1 (5 bases). Trimming removed 3 bases at V and 3 bases at J, with 12 bases between. CDR3 length equals 14 residues. The V gene's germline CDR1 is MNHEY and CDR2 SMNVEV (reference sequence). CDR3 DNA sequence: TGTGCCAGCAGTTTCAGGGAACCGTACTACGAGCAGTACTTC. Translation gives CASSFREPYYEQYF.

The sample holds a few counts of this clone. This rearrangement joins TRBV6-1 to TRBJ1-4; 9 bases fit TRBD1. The germline V gene encodes CDR1 MNHNS and CDR2 SASEGT. The junction had 4 bases not matched to a gene; V was cut back by 4 bases and J by 7 bases. The CDR3 runs to 14 residues. DNA for the CDR3: TGTGCCAGCAGTGTCGGGACAGGGAGTGAAAAACTGTTTTTT. Its translation: CASSVGTGSEKLFF.

The rearrangement links TRBV19 to TRBJ1-1, with 10 nucleotides matching TRBD1. The germline V gene encodes CDR1 LNHDA and CDR2 SQIVND (reference sequence). The CDR3 has 14 residues. The J segment lost 7 bases and the V segment lost 7 bases, leaving 9 bases of the junction unmatched. The CDR3 spells CASTRTGGKGEAFF. The DNA for the CDR3 is TGTGCCAGTACTAGGACAGGGGGAAAGGGTGAAGCTTTCTTT.

The chain employs TRBV28 and TRBJ2-5, with D possibly TRBD2 on 5 matching bases. CDR3 size: 13 residues. Germline V lookup: CDR1 MDHEN, CDR2 SYDVKM. V lost 10 bases, J lost 2 bases, and 14 bases lay in between. Here the CDR3 DNA reads TGTGCCACTCACATTGAGGGTCAAGAGACCCAGTACTTC. Its translation: CATHIEGQETQYF.

The chain combines TRBV6-7 with TRBJ1-5; D gene ambiguous. TRBV6-7 is labeled an ORF, and its function is uncertain. The CDR3 extends over 12 amino acids. Between the trimmed V and J ends, which lost 2 bases and 9 bases, there was a span of 8 bases. In nucleotides, the CDR3 is TGTGCCAGCAGTTACGTGCGGGGGCCCCAGCATTTT. It is translated as CASSYVRGPQHF.

The V and J genes are TRBV5-1 and TRBJ1-5, with a possible D match to TRBD1 (6 bases). Germline V gives CDR1 SGHRS, CDR2 YFSETQ. The CDR3 totals 17 residues. The V gene lost 4 bases and the J gene lost 2 bases, with 19 bases spanning the gap. CDR3 nucleotides: TGCGCCAGCAGCCGAAGAGGGCAGGGGCTGGGCAATCAGCCCCAGCATTTT. As protein: CASSRRGQGLGNQPQHF.

The V gene is TRBV6-1, the J gene TRBJ2-6; 7 positions agree with TRBD1. V gave up 7 bases and J gave up 4 bases; unmatched junction bases: 7. Germline-derived CDR1 and CDR2 are MNHNS and SASEGT. This CDR3 spans 15 amino acids. CDR3 nucleotides: TGTGCCAGCACCCGAACAGGGGTGGGGGCCAACGTCCTGACTTTC. Its translation: CASTRTGVGANVLTF.

In DNA, the CDR3 is TGTGCCAGCAGTTTATTGCAGGGGTTCTATAATTCACCCCTCCACTTT. Protein sequence: CASSLLQGFYNSPLHF. The chain has TRBV27 and TRBJ1-6; possibly TRBD1 for D (6 bases). There are 16 residues in the CDR3. Between the trimmed V and J ends, which lost 1 base and 3 bases, there was a span of 10 bases. Per germline, CDR1 MNHEY and CDR2 SMNVEV (reference sequence).

The chain is built from TRBV15 and TRBJ2-5, with 11 bases that match TRBD2. The V gene's germline CDR1 is LNHNV and CDR2 YYDKDF (reference sequence). The V and J ends lost 0 bases and 3 bases, in that order; junction bases with no gene match: 6. The CDR3 covers 17 residues. The CDR3 region has the DNA TGTGCCACCAGCAGAGATATAATAGCGGGGGGGAAAGAGACCCAGTACTTC. This gives the protein CATSRDIIAGGKETQYF. Variable domain in full (rest from reference TRBV15 and TRBJ2-5): DAMVIQNPRYQVTQFGKPVTLSCSQTLNHNVMYWYQQKSSQAPKLLFHYYDKDFNNEADTPDNFQSRRPNTSFCFLDIRSPGLGDTAMYLCATSRDIIAGGKETQYFGPGTRLLVL.

CDR3 residues: CASSVDSTSYEQYF. The CDR3 DNA is TGTGCCAGCAGCGTTGACTCAACTTCCTACGAGCAGTACTTC. The rearrangement uses TRBV9 and TRBJ2-7; D remains unclear. V lost 2 bases and J 1 base, leaving 10 bases between the germline ends. Germline V gene data show CDR1 as SGDLS and CDR2 as YYNGEE. The CDR3 has 14 residues.

The rearrangement uses TRBV7-2 and TRBJ2-2; 9 nucleotides line up with TRBD2. The ends lost 6 bases at V and 1 base at J; junction bases unmatched: 3. Germline assignment: CDR1 SGHTA and CDR2 FQGNSA. The CDR3 length is 15 residues. The CDR3 here is CASRLAGMNTGELFF. The CDR3 nucleotides are TGTGCCAGCAGGCTAGCGGGGATGAACACCGGGGAGCTGTTTTTT.

The chain combines TRBV7-6 with TRBJ2-3; the match to TRBD1 covers 9 bases. The CDR3 totals 17 residues. V lost 5 bases, J lost 1 base, and 10 bases stayed unmatched. Germline lookup yields CDR1 SGHVS and CDR2 FNYEAQ. CDR3 sequence: CASSDDRGGSRTDTQYF. CDR3 DNA: TGTGCCAGCAGCGACGACAGGGGGGGGTCTCGCACAGATACGCAGTATTTT.

J is TRBJ2-7 and V is TRBV15, with D tentatively TRBD2 (5 bases). Germline assignment: CDR1 LNHNV and CDR2 YYDKDF (reference sequence). The CDR3 has 14 residues. Trimming removed 0 bases from V and 3 bases from J, with 9 bases in between. The CDR3 sequence: CATSRDEGGYEQYV. DNA for the CDR3: TGTGCCACCAGCAGAGATGAGGGCGGCTACGAGCAGTACGTC.

The CDR3 bases are TGTGCCAGCAGTGAAGTGTCAGTACAAGAGACCCAGTACTTC. It codes for CASSEVSVQETQYF. The V call is TRBV2, the J call TRBJ2-5; the D is unclear. Germline V lookup: CDR1 SNHLY, CDR2 FYNNEI. The CDR3 is 14 residues long. V was cut by 1 base and J by 2 bases, with 8 bases left in between.

The V gene is TRBV5-8, the J gene TRBJ2-2; possible D gene TRBD1, 5 bases. Trimming cost V 2 bases and J 6 bases, with 17 bases left between them. CDR3 size: 16 residues. From germline, CDR1 is SGHTS and CDR2 YDEGEE. CDR3 residues: CASSFYQGSIAGELFF. The CDR3 DNA reads TGTGCCAGCAGCTTTTATCAGGGTAGTATCGCCGGGGAGCTGTTTTTT.

The CDR3 loop reads CASSVSGSSYEQYF. CDR3 sequence (DNA): TGTGCCAGCAGCGTCAGCGGTAGCTCCTACGAGCAGTACTTC. V and J are TRBV7-2 and TRBJ2-7; tentatively, D is TRBD2 (5 bases). The V gene lost 5 bases and the J gene lost 0 bases, with 11 bases spanning the gap. The CDR3 spans 14 residues. Germline-derived CDR1 and CDR2 are SGHTA and FQGNSA. The entire variable domain, with the rest obtained from reference TRBV7-2 and TRBJ2-7, is as follows: GAGVSQSPSNKVTEKGKDVELRCDPISGHTALYWYRQSLGQGLEFLIYFQGNSAPDKSGLPSDRFSAERTGGSVSTLTIQRTQQEDSAVYLCASSVSGSSYEQYFGPGTRLTVT.

The gene calls are TRBV9 and TRBJ1-6; maybe TRBD1 (6 bases). V was cut by 0 bases and J by 7 bases, with 8 bases left in between. CDR3 size: 14 residues. In germline, CDR1 is SGDLS, CDR2 YYNGEE. The CDR3: CASSVGQVNSPLHF. Here the CDR3 DNA reads TGTGCCAGCAGCGTAGGACAGGTGAATTCACCCCTCCACTTT.

V and J are TRBV7-6 and TRBJ1-6; tentative D call: TRBD1 (5 bases). The CDR3 extends over 20 amino acids. V was shortened by 2 bases and J by 0 bases, with 20 bases between the two germline ends. Per germline, CDR1 SGHVS and CDR2 FNYEAQ. CDR3 sequence (DNA): TGTGCCAGCAGCTTAAGAAATCCGCTAGTCGGGGGCTCCTATAATTCACCCCTCCACTTT. Its protein is CASSLRNPLVGGSYNSPLHF.

This clone was seen more than once but under ten times. V gene TRBV28 combines with J gene TRBJ2-3, with TRBD1 matching 7 bases. The CDR3 spans 16 residues. Losses at the gene ends were 1 base for V and 3 bases for J; bases not matched to a gene: 7. CDR1 is MDHEN, CDR2 SYDVKM, per germline. This CDR3 reads CASSLSKGAWTDTQYF. The CDR3 region has the DNA TGTGCCAGCAGTTTATCGAAGGGGGCTTGGACAGATACGCAGTATTTT.

The chain recombines TRBV29-1 with TRBJ2-7; 12 nucleotides match TRBD2. CDR1 is SQVTM, CDR2 ANQGSEA, per germline. V was clipped by 6 bases and J by 4 bases; unmatched bases: 13. The CDR3 is 16 residues long. CDR3 coding DNA: TGCAGCGTGACCGCCCAGACTAGCGGGGGAACTTACGAGCAGTACTTC. Amino acid sequence: CSVTAQTSGGTYEQYF.

The rearrangement links TRBV28 to TRBJ1-2, with 12 bases lining up with TRBD1. V was pared by 3 bases and J by 3 bases, with 11 bases of the junction left unmatched. This CDR3 contains 18 residues. Germline V gives CDR1 MDHEN, CDR2 SYDVKM. The CDR3 loop is CASSFVGVGDRGHYGYTF. CDR3 DNA sequence: TGTGCCAGCAGTTTTGTGGGGGTCGGGGACAGGGGGCACTATGGCTACACCTTC.